Below are 18 T cell receptor beta chains sequenced from a single sample in a study of cytomegalovirus exposure and HLA in healthy donors. The PCR contained 60 Vbeta and 13 Jbeta primers. The assay was immunoSEQ multiplex PCR, and TCRdb's table has in-frame clones only and misses some. Altogether around 230,000 clones are present, around 78% being singletons, with the ten largest covering around 0.44%. The sequencing input was PBMCs. The source is a boy aged 5-17 years in good health and CMV-seronegative.

This chain links TRBV27 with TRBJ2-5, with 8 bases fitting TRBD2. Losses at the gene ends were 5 bases for V and 4 bases for J; bases not matched to a gene: 12. This CDR3 has 16 residues. CDR1 and CDR2 (germline): MNHEY, SMNVEV (reference sequence). Written as DNA, the CDR3 is TGTGCCAGCAGTCCCTCAGCGGGAGAGGGTATAGAGACCCAGTACTTC. This encodes CASSPSAGEGIETQYF.

The genes are TRBV7-3 and TRBJ2-6; 7 nucleotides align to TRBD2. Germline-derived CDR1 and CDR2 are SGHTA and FQGTGA. Trimming at V came to 3 bases and at J to 0 bases, leaving 5 bases not matched to a gene. This CDR3 region has 17 residues. CDR3 in DNA: TGTGCCAGCAGCTTCTGGGGCGGGGGCTCTGGGGCCAACGTCCTGACTTTC. Translating gives CASSFWGGGSGANVLTF.

The chain carries TRBV15 and TRBJ1-2; D unclear. The length of the CDR3 is 13 residues. Looked up from germline, CDR1 is LNHNV and CDR2 is YYDKDF (reference sequence). Deletions cut 0 bases from V and 13 bases from J, with 15 bases between. The CDR3 DNA is TGTGCCACCAGCAGAGATCGATTTCAAGAGCGCACCTTC. It translates to CATSRDRFQERTF.

The J gene is TRBJ2-1, the V gene TRBV7-8; the D gene is possibly TRBD2 (7 bases). CDR1 is SGHVS, CDR2 FQNEAQ, per germline. This CDR3 region has 16 residues. The germline V and J ends were trimmed by 5 bases and 8 bases, with 22 bases remaining between them. The CDR3 here is CASSNPPRGALHEQFF. CDR3 DNA sequence: TGTGCCAGCAGCAACCCCCCCCGGGGGGCGTTGCATGAGCAGTTCTTC.

This chain joins TRBV25-1 and TRBJ1-2; D is possibly TRBD1 (6 bases). The CDR3 covers 14 residues. Looked up from germline, CDR1 is MGHDK and CDR2 is SYGVNS. V lost 2 bases, J lost 4 bases, and 11 bases lay in between. As DNA, the CDR3 is TGTGCCAGCAGTGAAGGGGAACAGGGCTATGGCTACACCTTC. Amino acid sequence: CASSEGEQGYGYTF.

This clone showed up just a few times. The chain couples TRBV6-5 to TRBJ1-1; D not resolved. In germline, CDR1 is MNHEY, CDR2 SVGAGI. The CDR3 runs 14 residues. Trimming pared 6 bases from V and 1 base from J, leaving 12 bases between. CDR3 loop: CASSPGLSNTEAFF. The CDR3 bases are TGTGCCAGCAGCCCCGGACTCTCGAACACTGAAGCTTTCTTT.

In regard to this clone: At one of its ends the junction is not consistent with the germline gene, which may arise from a read error. This sequence joins TRBV27 and TRBJ1-2, with TRBD1 matching over 7 bases. The CDR3 runs 16 residues. Germline V gene sequence: CDR1 MNHEY, CDR2 SMNVEV (reference sequence). The DNA of the CDR3 is TGTGCCGGCAGTCACAATGACAGGGTGGCCCCCTATGGCTACACCTTC. This translates into CAGSHNDRVAPYGYTF.

This clone has a handful of counts. Mismatch with germline at one junction end may stem from a read error. The gene calls are TRBV7-9 and TRBJ1-2; possible D gene TRBD1, 5 bases. The CDR3 is 12 residues long. Germline V gives CDR1 SEHNR, CDR2 FQNEAQ (reference sequence). The CDR3 DNA sequence: TGTTCCAGCAGCTTAGGAGGGGCCTTAGGGACTTTC. It codes for CSSSLGGALGTF.

This chain links TRBV2 with TRBJ2-2, with TRBD2 identical over 12 bases. Looked up from germline, CDR1 is SNHLY and CDR2 is FYNNEI. The length of the CDR3 is 15 residues. V lost 4 bases and J lost 13; bases outside the gene matches: 10. As DNA, the CDR3 is TGTGCCAGCAGTGGTTTAACTAGCGGGGGGTGGAGGCTGTTTTTT. Translating gives CASSGLTSGGWRLFF.

Only a few counts were recorded for this clone. The rearrangement links TRBV6-4 to TRBJ2-1, with 10 positions matching TRBD2. Germline assignment: CDR1 MRHNA and CDR2 SNTAGT. V lost 6 bases to trimming and J lost 6 bases; unmatched junction nucleotides: 5. The CDR3 is made up of 14 amino acids. CDR3 protein: CASSLAGERNEQFF. CDR3 bases: TGTGCCAGCAGCCTAGCGGGAGAGCGCAATGAGCAGTTCTTC.

The chain is built from TRBV5-6 and TRBJ2-1; 9 bases map to TRBD1. The length of the CDR3 is 17 residues. Germline V gene sequence: CDR1 SGHDT, CDR2 YYEEEE. J lost 4 bases, V lost 0 bases, and 8 bases had no gene match. CDR3 in DNA: TGTGCCAGCAGCTTGGTCGGGACAGGGACCTTTTACAATGAGCAGTTCTTC. It encodes CASSLVGTGTFYNEQFF.

V usage is TRBV18 and J usage is TRBJ2-7, with 8 nucleotides matching TRBD1. The germline CDR1 and CDR2 sequences are KGHSH and LQKENI. V dropped 3 bases and J dropped 3; count of bases not matched to a gene: 4. The CDR3 is made up of 14 amino acids. CDR3: CASSPAGQDYEQYF. The CDR3 DNA is TGTGCCAGCTCACCGGCGGGACAGGACTACGAGCAGTACTTC. The full variable domain, with the rest looked up from reference TRBV18 and TRBJ2-7, is NAGVMQNPRHLVRRRGQEARLRCSPMKGHSHVYWYRQLPEEGLKFMVYLQKENIIDESGMPKERFSAEFPKEGPSILRIQQVVRGDSAAYFCASSPAGQDYEQYFGPGTRLTVT.

The rearrangement links TRBV5-1 to TRBJ2-3; TRBD2 matches at 9 bases. CDR1 SGHRS and CDR2 YFSETQ come from the germline V gene. This CDR3 is built from 15 residues. Trimming at V came to 0 bases and at J to 6 bases, leaving 5 bases not matched to a gene. The CDR3 loop reads CASSLGGRARDTQYF. The DNA for the CDR3 is TGCGCCAGCAGCTTGGGCGGGAGGGCCAGGGATACGCAGTATTTT.

The chain has TRBV11-2 and TRBJ1-2; D may be TRBD1 (6 bases). This CDR3 is built from 13 residues. V was shortened by 5 bases and J by 3 bases, with 10 bases between the two germline ends. CDR1 is SGHAT and CDR2 is FQNNGV in the germline V gene. DNA of the CDR3: TGTGCCAGCAGCCGCGGACAGTACTATGGCTACACCTTC. Residues: CASSRGQYYGYTF.

V and J are TRBV6-1 and TRBJ1-2; TRBD1 matches at 9 bases. Germline V CDR1 and CDR2: MNHNS, SASEGT. After removal of 6 bases from V and 4 bases from J, the junction contained 6 bases not matched to a gene. The CDR3 spans 14 residues. This chain's CDR3 is CASSQTGGSYGYTF. CDR3 DNA sequence: TGTGCCAGCAGCCAAACAGGGGGCAGCTATGGCTACACCTTC.

The chain links TRBV5-6 to TRBJ2-3; D perhaps matches TRBD2 (6 bases). The CDR3 is 14 amino acids. CDR1 is SGHDT, CDR2 YYEEEE, per germline. With 6 bases removed from V and 4 bases from J, the gap between germline ends came to 15 bases. CDR3 region: CASTGGIHADTQYF. The DNA of the CDR3 is TGTGCCAGCACCGGCGGGATCCACGCAGATACGCAGTATTTT.

This clone was detected a few times. The chain employs TRBV7-9 and TRBJ1-6, with D possibly TRBD1 on 5 matching bases. The CDR3 has 16 amino acids. Per germline, CDR1 SEHNR and CDR2 FQNEAQ (reference sequence). With 4 bases removed from V and 4 bases from J, the gap between germline ends came to 14 bases. The CDR3 loop is CASSSPDSTYNSPLHF. CDR3 coding DNA: TGTGCCAGCAGCTCGCCCGACAGTACTTATAATTCACCCCTCCACTTT.

V and J are TRBV9 and TRBJ1-2; possible D gene TRBD1, 5 bases. The CDR3 runs 12 residues. CDR1 and CDR2 from the germline V gene are SGDLS and YYNGEE. Deletions cut 0 bases from V and 9 bases from J, with 9 bases between. The CDR3, as DNA: TGTGCCAGCAGCGTAGGTGGGGCCAGCTACACCTTC. Amino acids: CASSVGGASYTF.